The entry below gives a single TCR beta chain sequence along with its context. This specimen belongs to a study of blood T cell repertoires in COVID-19. Study details: T cells, B-cell-depleted T cells, or PBMCs supplied cDNA or gDNA.

Under the authors' procedure: Reference gene primer amplification gave nucleated cell count estimates. Assay used: immunoSEQ multiplex PCR; TCRdb lists only in-frame clones, some missing. Clone size and V and J calls were adopted from that table, with D and trimming inferred from the DNA. Of 150,000 to 200,000 clones in the sample, about 87% are singletons; the top ten hold about 0.6%. CDR3 length: 13 amino acids. The V gene lost 5 bases and the J gene lost 4 bases, with 11 bases spanning the gap. The chain has TRBV12-3 or TRBV12-4 and TRBJ1-2; a possible D gene is TRBD1 (6 bases). Input material: peripheral blood. The source is a man aged 60-69 years with COVID-19, enrolled during active disease. The CDR3 is CASSTGQRYGYTF. Here the CDR3 DNA reads TGTGCCAGCAGTACCGGACAGCGCTATGGCTACACCTTC.